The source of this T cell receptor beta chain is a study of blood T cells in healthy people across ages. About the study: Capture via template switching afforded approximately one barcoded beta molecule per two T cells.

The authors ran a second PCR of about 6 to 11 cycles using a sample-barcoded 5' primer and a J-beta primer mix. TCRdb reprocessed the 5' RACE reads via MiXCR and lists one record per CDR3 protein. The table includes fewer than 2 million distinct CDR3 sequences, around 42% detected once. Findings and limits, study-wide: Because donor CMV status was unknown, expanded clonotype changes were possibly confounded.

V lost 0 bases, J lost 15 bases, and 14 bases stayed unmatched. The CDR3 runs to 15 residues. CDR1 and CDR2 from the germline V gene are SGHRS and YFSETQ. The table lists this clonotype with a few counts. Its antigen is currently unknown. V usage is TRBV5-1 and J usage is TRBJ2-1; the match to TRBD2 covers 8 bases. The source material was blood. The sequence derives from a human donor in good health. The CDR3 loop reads CASSLASLGAGEGFF. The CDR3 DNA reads TGCGCCAGCAGCTTGGCCTCCCTCGGAGCGGGGGAGGGGTTCTTC.